This T cell receptor (beta chain) was retrieved from a study of Ad26.COV2.S vaccination and SARS-CoV-2 variants. Study details: Donor had been placed in the Ad26.COV2.S arm of the COV1001 trial. Ad26.COV2.S, an intramuscular injection, was given once or twice 56 days apart. The study's findings and limits: In TCR breadth and depth analyses, total T cell responses may have been underestimated. Placebo and vaccine recipients had non-spike TCR breadth that was similar.

In this sample, this clone turned up once. As yet, its antigen is unknown. Trimming shortened V by 1 base and J by 6 bases, and 10 bases separated the two germline ends. This CDR3 contains 13 residues. From germline, CDR1 is SGHAT and CDR2 FQNNGV. Specified treatment: 15 to 20 received Ad26.COV2.S at low or high dose, single or two shots; 5 received placebo; per-sample allocation not given. Day 63 after the first vaccine or placebo injection was the time point for sampling. Assay used: immunoSEQ multiplex PCR; TCRdb lists only in-frame clones, some missing. The sample contains 250,000 or so clones, 87% of which appear only once.

This sequence originates from a person aged 18-65 years who received the Ad26.COV2.S COVID-19 vaccine or a placebo. J is TRBJ2-7 and V is TRBV11-2; D is uncertain. Source: peripheral blood, taken in a trial of Ad26.COV2.S vaccine versus placebo. DNA for the CDR3: TGTGCCAGCAGCTTAGGGTCAATGCGCGAGCAGTACGTC. Protein sequence: CASSLGSMREQYV.